This TCR beta chain is from a study of Ad26.COV2.S vaccination and SARS-CoV-2 variants. CDR3 length: 13 residues. The germline gives CDR1 SGHRS, CDR2 YFSETQ. V was trimmed by 5 bases and J by 10 bases, leaving 18 bases between them. Described treatment: over 15 received Ad26.COV2.S at low or high dose, single or two shots; several received placebo; per-sample allocation not given. Samples came from day 63 after the first vaccine or placebo injection. Measured with immunoSEQ multiplex PCR; TCRdb has only the in-frame clones, and not every one. The table has roughly 400,000 clones, about nine tenths seen once; the top ten hold 1.5% to 2%.

The chain joins TRBV5-1 to TRBJ1-1; D call uncertain. The TCR sequence derives from a person aged 18-65 years who received the Ad26.COV2.S COVID-19 vaccine or a placebo. The material sequenced was peripheral blood, taken in a trial of Ad26.COV2.S vaccine versus placebo. CDR3 protein: CASREGAEVLAFF. The DNA of the CDR3 is TGCGCCAGCAGGGAAGGAGCGGAGGTCCTAGCTTTCTTT. The full variable domain, rest sourced from reference TRBV5-1 and TRBJ1-1, is KAGVTQTPRYLIKTRGQQVTLSCSPISGHRSVSWYQQTPGQGLQFLFEYFSETQRNKGNFPGRFSGRQFSNSRSEMNVSTLELGDSALYLCASREGAEVLAFFGQGTRLTVV.